This T cell receptor (beta chain) was identified in a study of blood T cell repertoires in COVID-19. The overall study: Spain, Italy and the United States supplied samples that represented acute and convalescent COVID-19. T cells, B-cell-depleted T cells, or PBMCs supplied cDNA or gDNA.

This CDR3 is 13 amino acids long. V was clipped by 5 bases and J by 0 bases, with 7 bases between them. Per the germline V gene, CDR1 is SGHTA and CDR2 is FQGTGA. Per the authors' pipeline: Reference gene primer amplification yielded estimated nucleated cell counts. TCRdb's copy holds only in-frame clones and misses some; the assay was immunoSEQ multiplex PCR. The V and J calls and clone size come from that table; D and trimming were worked out from the DNA. This table holds about 120,000 clones, approximately 81% found once. The receptor comes from a woman over 75 with acute or convalescent COVID-19. The sample was peripheral blood. This chain uses TRBV7-3 with TRBJ1-1; the D is unclear. The DNA of the CDR3 is TGTGCCAGCAGCCCGGGTTTGAACACTGAAGCTTTCTTT. Translation: CASSPGLNTEAFF.